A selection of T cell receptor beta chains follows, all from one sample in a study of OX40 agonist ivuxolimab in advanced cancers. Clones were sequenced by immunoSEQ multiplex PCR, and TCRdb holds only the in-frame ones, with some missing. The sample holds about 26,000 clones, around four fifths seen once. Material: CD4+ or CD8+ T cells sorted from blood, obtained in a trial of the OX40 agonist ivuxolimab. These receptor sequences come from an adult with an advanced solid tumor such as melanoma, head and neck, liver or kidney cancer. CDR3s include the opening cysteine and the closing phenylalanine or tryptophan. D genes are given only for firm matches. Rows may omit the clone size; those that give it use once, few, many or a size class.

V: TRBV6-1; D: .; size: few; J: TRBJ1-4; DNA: TGTGCCAGCAGGGAGGGATCTAATGAAAAACTGTTTTTT; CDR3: CASREGSNEKLFF
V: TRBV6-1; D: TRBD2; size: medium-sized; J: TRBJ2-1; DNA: TGTGCCAGCAGTGGGGGGACTAGCGGGGATTCCTACAATGAGCAGTTCTTC; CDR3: CASSGGTSGDSYNEQFF
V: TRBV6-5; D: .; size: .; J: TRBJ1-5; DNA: TGTGCCAGCAGCCCAGGACCGGGCAATCAGCCCCAGCATTTT; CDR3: CASSPGPGNQPQHF
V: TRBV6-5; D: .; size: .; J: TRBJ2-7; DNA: TGTGCCAGCAGTTACTCGAATCCAGGTTACGAGCAGTACTTC; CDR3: CASSYSNPGYEQYF
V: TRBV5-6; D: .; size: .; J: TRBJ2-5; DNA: TGTGCCAGCAGCTTGGCCCTAGGACTTTACTCCGACTTC; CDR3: CASSLALGLYSDF
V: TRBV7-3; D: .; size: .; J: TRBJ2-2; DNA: TGTGCCAGCAGCTTGTACAAGAACACCGGGGAGCTGTTTTTT; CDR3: CASSLYKNTGELFF
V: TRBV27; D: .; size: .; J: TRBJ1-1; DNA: TGTGCCAGCGCCCGGGGACTGAACACTGAAGCTTTCTTT; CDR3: CASARGLNTEAFF
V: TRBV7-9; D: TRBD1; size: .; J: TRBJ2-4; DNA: TGTGCCAGCAGCCAAAGGGACAGAGAAAACATTCAGTACTTC; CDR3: CASSQRDRENIQYF
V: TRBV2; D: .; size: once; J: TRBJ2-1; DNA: TGTGCCAGCAGACTCCTTACCTACAATGAGCAGTTCTTC; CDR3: CASRLLTYNEQFF
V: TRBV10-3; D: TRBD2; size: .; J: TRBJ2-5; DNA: TGTGCCATCAGTAATCCCCCAGGACTAGCGGGGGGGCAGGAGACCCAGTACTTC; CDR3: CAISNPPGLAGGQETQYF
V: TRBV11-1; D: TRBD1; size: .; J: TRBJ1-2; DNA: TGTGCCAGCAGCTTGGTGGGGACAGATCCTAACTATGGCTACACCTTC; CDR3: CASSLVGTDPNYGYTF
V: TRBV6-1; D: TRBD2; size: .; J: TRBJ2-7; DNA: TGTGCCAGCAGTTCGGGAGGCTCCTACGAGCAGTACTTC; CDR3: CASSSGGSYEQYF
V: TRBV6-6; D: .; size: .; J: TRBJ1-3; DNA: TGTGCCAGCAGCCCTACAGGGTCTGGAAACACCATATATTTT; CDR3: CASSPTGSGNTIYF
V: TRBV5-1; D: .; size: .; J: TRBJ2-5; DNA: TGCGCCAGCAGCTTACTTCCCAGGGTAAGCGGGGAGACCCAGTACTTC; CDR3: CASSLLPRVSGETQYF
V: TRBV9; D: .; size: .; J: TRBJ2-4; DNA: TGTGCCAGCAGCGTAGGTGTGGGAAACATTCAGTACTTC; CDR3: CASSVGVGNIQYF
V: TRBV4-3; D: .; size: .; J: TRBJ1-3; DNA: TGCGCCAGCAGCCAAGATAATAGCCTCTCTGGAAACACCATATATTTT; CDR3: CASSQDNSLSGNTIYF
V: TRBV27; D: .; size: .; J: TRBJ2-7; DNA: TGTGCCAGCATGGGTAGGGACGAGCAGTACTTC; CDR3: CASMGRDEQYF
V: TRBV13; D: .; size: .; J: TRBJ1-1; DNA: TGTGCCAGCACCCTACCGACGGGGGGAGCGAACACTGAAGCTTTCTTT; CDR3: CASTLPTGGANTEAFF
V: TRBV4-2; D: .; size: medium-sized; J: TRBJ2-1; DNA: TGTGCCAGCAGCCAACAGACTGGAAGCTCCTACAATGAGCAGTTCTTC; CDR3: CASSQQTGSSYNEQFF
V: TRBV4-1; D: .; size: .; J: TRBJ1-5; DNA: TGCGCCAGCAGCCAAGGGCAGGGAAGCAATCAGCCCCAGCATTTT; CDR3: CASSQGQGSNQPQHF
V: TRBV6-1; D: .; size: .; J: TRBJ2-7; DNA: TGTGCCAGCAGTTTGGTCAGGGACTCCTACGAGCAGTACTTC; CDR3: CASSLVRDSYEQYF
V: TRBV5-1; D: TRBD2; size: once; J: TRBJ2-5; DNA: TGCGCCAGCAGTTTGTGGCTAGCGGGGGACCCCTCAGAGACCCAGTACTTC; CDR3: CASSLWLAGDPSETQYF
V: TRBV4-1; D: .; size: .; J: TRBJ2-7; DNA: TGCGCCAGCAGCCAAGCGGTCAGCTCCTACGAGCAGTACTTC; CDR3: CASSQAVSSYEQYF
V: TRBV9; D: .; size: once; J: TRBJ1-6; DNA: TGTGCCAGCAGCGACCGGGACCTATATAATTCACCCCTCCACTTT; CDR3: CASSDRDLYNSPLHF
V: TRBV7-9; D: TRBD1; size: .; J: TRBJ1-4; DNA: TGTGCCAGCACCCCGACTGGGACAGGGCCTGAAAAACTGTTTTTT; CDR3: CASTPTGTGPEKLFF
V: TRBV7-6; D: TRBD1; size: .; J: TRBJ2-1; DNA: TGTGCCAGCAGCTCTCGACAGGGCTTAAATGACAATGAGCAGTTCTTC; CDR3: CASSSRQGLNDNEQFF
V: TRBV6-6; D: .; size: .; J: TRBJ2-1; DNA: TGTGCCAGCAGTTACAGGGACGTCGCCTACAATGAGCAGTTCTTC; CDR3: CASSYRDVAYNEQFF
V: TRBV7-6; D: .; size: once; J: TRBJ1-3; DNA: TGTGCCAGCAGCTTAGGCAGGGCACCCGGAAACACCATATATTTT; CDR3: CASSLGRAPGNTIYF
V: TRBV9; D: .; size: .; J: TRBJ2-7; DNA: TGTGCCAGCAGCGTCGGTGGGGTGGAGCGACTCGTTTACGAGCAGTACTTC; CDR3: CASSVGGVERLVYEQYF
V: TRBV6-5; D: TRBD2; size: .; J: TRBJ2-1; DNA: TGTGCCAGCAGTTTCGTAGCGGGGGGGCGCGGCAATGAGCAGTTCTTC; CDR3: CASSFVAGGRGNEQFF
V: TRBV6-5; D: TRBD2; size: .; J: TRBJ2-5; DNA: TGTGCCAGCGGCCGACCTAGCGGGGGTCCAACGGCCCAGTACTTC; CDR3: CASGRPSGGPTAQYF
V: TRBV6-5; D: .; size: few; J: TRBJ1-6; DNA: TGTGCCAGCAGGGAGGACAGAAATAATTCACCCCTCCACTTT; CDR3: CASREDRNNSPLHF
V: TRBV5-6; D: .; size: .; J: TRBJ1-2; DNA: TGTGCCAGCAGCTCTGGCGAAGTATCCGTGGGGACGGAACGGGAGGGCTACACCTTC; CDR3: CASSSGEVSVGTEREGYTF
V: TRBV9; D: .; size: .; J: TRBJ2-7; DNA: TGTGCCAGCAGCGTAGAGGCAGGAGTGGCCTACGAGCAGTACTTC; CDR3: CASSVEAGVAYEQYF
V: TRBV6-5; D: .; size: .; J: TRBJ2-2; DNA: TGTGCCAGCAGTTACTGGGGAGGAAGCACCGGGGAGCTGTTTTTT; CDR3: CASSYWGGSTGELFF
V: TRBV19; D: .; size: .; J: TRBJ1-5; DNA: TGTGCCAGTAGTATAGGACAGTTCTATCAGCCCCAGCATTTT; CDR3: CASSIGQFYQPQHF
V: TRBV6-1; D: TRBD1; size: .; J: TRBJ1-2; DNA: TGTGCCAGCACCCCATTCGAGGACAGGGTGGGCTACACCTTC; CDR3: CASTPFEDRVGYTF
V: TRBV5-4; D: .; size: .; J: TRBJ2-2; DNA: TGTGCCAGCAGCTTGCGGGGCCACCCGACGGGGGAGCTGTTTTTT; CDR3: CASSLRGHPTGELFF
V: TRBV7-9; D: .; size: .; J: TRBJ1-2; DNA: TGTGCCAGCAGCCCTCTCCTCTATGGCTACACCTTC; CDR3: CASSPLLYGYTF
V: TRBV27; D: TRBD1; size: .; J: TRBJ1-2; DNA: TGTGCCAGCAGTATAACAGGGGGCGGTGGCTACACCTTC; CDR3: CASSITGGGGYTF
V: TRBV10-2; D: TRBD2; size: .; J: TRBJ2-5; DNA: TGCGCCAGCACTAGCGGGGTTGGGGAGACCCAGTACTTC; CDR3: CASTSGVGETQYF
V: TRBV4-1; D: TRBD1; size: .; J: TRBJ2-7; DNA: TGCGCCAGCAGCCACCGCAATACCGGGACAGGGGCCTACGAGCAGTACTTC; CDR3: CASSHRNTGTGAYEQYF
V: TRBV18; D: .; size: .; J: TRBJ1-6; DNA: TGTGCCAGCTCAGATTCAGGGGTGGCTTCACCCCTCCACTTT; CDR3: CASSDSGVASPLHF
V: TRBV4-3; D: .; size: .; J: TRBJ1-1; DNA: TGCGCCAGCAGCCAAGATCACCGGGCAGCTTCAAGGAACACTGAAGCTTTCTTT; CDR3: CASSQDHRAASRNTEAFF
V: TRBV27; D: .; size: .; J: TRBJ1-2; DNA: TGTGCCAGCAAGGGGGGATACGGCGAGGGCTACACCTTC; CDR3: CASKGGYGEGYTF
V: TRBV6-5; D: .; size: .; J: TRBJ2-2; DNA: TGTGCCAGCAGTTACTCGGGGGGGCTCACCGGGGAGCTGTTTTTT; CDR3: CASSYSGGLTGELFF
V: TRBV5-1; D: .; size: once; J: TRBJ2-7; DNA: TGCGCCAGCAGCTTGGGGGGGTCCCCTTCCTACGAGCAGTACTTC; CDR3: CASSLGGSPSYEQYF